The 22 T cell receptor beta chains below were found in one sample sequenced in a study of shared clonotypes between healthy human individuals. The protocol was immunoSEQ multiplex PCR, while the TCRdb copy is restricted to in-frame clones and leaves out a portion. The sample carries about 640,000 clones, 55% to 75% recorded once. Sequenced sample: memory CD4+ T cells sorted from blood. Subset specified: CD45RA-negative fraction. The receptor source for this set is a woman under 40 in good health.

This chain connects TRBV18 to TRBJ2-2, with TRBD2 matching 10 bases. CDR1 and CDR2 (germline): KGHSH, LQKENI. The V gene end was trimmed by 6 bases and the J gene end by 2 bases; junction bases not matched to a gene: 12. The CDR3 contains 18 residues. CDR3: CASSRLTPSGSNTGELFF. As DNA, the CDR3 is TGTGCCAGCTCCCGGCTCACTCCTAGCGGGAGTAACACCGGGGAGCTGTTTTTT. The variable domain in full, with the rest retrieved from reference TRBV18 and TRBJ2-2, is NAGVMQNPRHLVRRRGQEARLRCSPMKGHSHVYWYRQLPEEGLKFMVYLQKENIIDESGMPKERFSAEFPKEGPSILRIQQVVRGDSAAYFCASSRLTPSGSNTGELFFGEGSRLTVL.

The chain recombines TRBV27 with TRBJ2-7; TRBD1 matches 9 bases. The CDR3 extends over 15 amino acids. V gave up 6 bases and J gave up 2 bases; unmatched junction bases: 8. The V gene's germline CDR1 is MNHEY and CDR2 SMNVEV (reference sequence). DNA of the CDR3: TGTGCCAGCAGACAGACGGGACAGGGAACCTACGAGCAGTACTTC. Translation gives CASRQTGQGTYEQYF.

This clone was found a few times. The CDR3 coding sequence is TGTGCCAGTAGTACCGGGAGGGGGCAGTTTCGTGGGGCCAACGTCCTGACTTTC. This sequence encodes CASSTGRGQFRGANVLTF. The rearrangement links TRBV19 to TRBJ2-6, with D possibly being TRBD2 (8 bases). This CDR3 spans 18 amino acids. Trimming took off 4 bases at V and 3 bases at J, with 19 bases between the two ends. Germline values: CDR1 LNHDA, CDR2 SQIVND (reference sequence).

The chain recombines TRBV20-1 with TRBJ2-5; maybe TRBD2 (5 bases). The DNA end is a closer match to TRBJ2-7, so the J assignment may be wrong. CDR3 length: 11 amino acids. Germline CDR1 and CDR2: DFQATT and SNEGSKA (reference sequence). The chain's CDR3 is CSAGLSYEQYF. DNA of the CDR3: TGCAGTGCTGGACTGAGTTACGAGCAGTACTTC.

In its sample, this clone was seen a few times. The chain couples TRBV4-1 to TRBJ2-5; D not certain. The CDR3 runs to 13 residues. The V end lost 5 bases, the J end lost 4 bases, and 11 bases lay between the germline ends. The germline V gene encodes CDR1 MGHRA and CDR2 YSYEKL. The CDR3 is CASSKINTETQYF. In nucleotides, the CDR3 is TGCGCCAGCAGCAAGATTAATACAGAGACCCAGTACTTC.

The gene calls are TRBV19 and TRBJ1-1; 7 nucleotides agree with TRBD1. The V segment lost 7 bases and the J segment 1 base; nucleotides outside the gene matches: 3. The germline V gene encodes CDR1 LNHDA and CDR2 SQIVND (reference sequence). The CDR3 loop spans 13 amino acids. In nucleotides, the CDR3 is TGTGCCAGTATCACAGGGGCGAACACTGAAGCTTTCTTT. Amino acid sequence: CASITGANTEAFF. The full variable domain, in which reference TRBV19 and TRBJ1-1 provide the parts outside the CDR3, is DGGITQSPKYLFRKEGQNVTLSCEQNLNHDAMYWYRQDPGQGLRLIYYSQIVNDFQKGDIAEGYSVSREKKESFPLTVTSAQKNPTAFYLCASITGANTEAFFGQGTRLTVV.

The chain carries TRBV18 and TRBJ1-2, with 9 bases that match TRBD1. Looked up from germline, CDR1 is KGHSH and CDR2 is LQKENI. The V gene end was trimmed by 3 bases and the J gene end by 7 bases; junction bases not matched to a gene: 12. The CDR3 has 16 residues. The CDR3 is CASSPQPGQGDVGYTF. In nucleotides, the CDR3 is TGTGCCAGCTCACCCCAGCCGGGACAGGGAGACGTTGGCTACACCTTC. The variable domain in full, completed from reference TRBV18 and TRBJ1-2, reads NAGVMQNPRHLVRRRGQEARLRCSPMKGHSHVYWYRQLPEEGLKFMVYLQKENIIDESGMPKERFSAEFPKEGPSILRIQQVVRGDSAAYFCASSPQPGQGDVGYTFGSGTRLTVV.

This clone was seen a single time. The DNA of the CDR3 is TGTGCCAGCAGCTTGAATCTGGGACAGGGGGATAGAGAGACCCAGTACTTC. Translating gives CASSLNLGQGDRETQYF. V and J are TRBV5-8 and TRBJ2-5; 11 nucleotides match TRBD1. The J segment lost 4 bases and the V segment lost 1 base, leaving 9 bases of the junction unmatched. The length of the CDR3 is 17 residues. From germline, CDR1 is SGHTS and CDR2 YDEGEE. Based on the CDR3 plus reference TRBV5-8 and TRBJ2-5, the full variable domain is EAGVTQSPTHLIKTRGQQATLRCSPISGHTSVYWYQQALGLGLQFLLWYDEGEERNRGNFPPRFSGRQFPNYSSELNVNALELEDSALYLCASSLNLGQGDRETQYFGPGTRLLVL.

CDR3 coding DNA: TGTGCCTGGGAACCGGGACTAGCGGCGTCCTACGAGCAGTACTTC. It encodes CAWEPGLAASYEQYF. This sequence joins TRBV30 and TRBJ2-7; TRBD2 matches at 11 bases. The CDR3 covers 15 residues. Trimming removed 5 bases from V and 1 base from J; junction bases left unmatched: 7. Germline V lookup: CDR1 GTSNPN, CDR2 SVGIG (reference sequence).

The chain has TRBV9 and TRBJ1-2; TRBD1 is a possible D gene (5 bases). The germline CDR1 and CDR2 sequences are SGDLS and YYNGEE. V lost 0 bases to trimming and J lost 5 bases, with 14 bases between them. The CDR3 consists of 15 residues. The CDR3 region has the DNA TGTGCCAGCAGCGTAGAGGCCAGGGAGGGATATGGCTACACCTTC. The encoded protein is CASSVEAREGYGYTF.

This chain uses TRBV4-2 with TRBJ1-4; TRBD1 matches at 7 bases. Germline assignment: CDR1 LGHNA and CDR2 YNFKEQ. V lost 2 bases and J lost 6; bases outside the gene matches: 6. CDR3 length equals 15 residues. This CDR3 reads CASSQQQGLDEKLFF. The CDR3 coding sequence is TGTGCCAGCAGCCAACAACAGGGGTTGGATGAAAAACTGTTTTTT.

This chain joins TRBV2 and TRBJ2-7, with D unresolved. Germline V gene data show CDR1 as SNHLY and CDR2 as FYNNEI. The germline V and J ends were trimmed by 5 bases and 4 bases, with 6 bases remaining between them. The CDR3 consists of 11 residues. CDR3 DNA: TGTGCCAGCAGTATCCGATACGAGCAGTACTTC. The encoded protein is CASSIRYEQYF.

The CDR3 DNA sequence: TGTGCCAGCAGGCGGGCGGGGGACGGAACCTACGAGCAGTACTTC. As protein: CASRRAGDGTYEQYF. V gene TRBV6-5 combines with J gene TRBJ2-7, with 7 bases that match TRBD2. The CDR3 is 15 residues long. V shed 6 bases and J 2 bases; nucleotides not matched to a gene: 10. CDR1 is MNHEY and CDR2 is SVGAGI in the germline V gene.

V gene TRBV6-1 combines with J gene TRBJ2-1; TRBD2 agrees at 7 bases. V lost 6 bases, J lost 8 bases, and 10 bases stayed unmatched. Per the germline V gene, CDR1 is MNHNS and CDR2 is SASEGT. The CDR3 has 14 amino acids. The DNA for the CDR3 is TGTGCCAGCAGCCTGGGCGGGAGCGCCCATGAGCAGTTCTTC. Protein: CASSLGGSAHEQFF.

This chain links TRBV5-1 with TRBJ2-7; no firm D call. V was shortened by 3 bases and J by 3 bases, with 10 bases between the two germline ends. The length of the CDR3 is 13 residues. Germline V gene lookup returns CDR1 SGHRS and CDR2 YFSETQ. As DNA, the CDR3 is TGCGCCAGCAGCTCTGTCCCGGGCTACGAGCAGTACTTC. It is translated as CASSSVPGYEQYF. Complete variable domain (other parts from reference TRBV5-1 and TRBJ2-7): KAGVTQTPRYLIKTRGQQVTLSCSPISGHRSVSWYQQTPGQGLQFLFEYFSETQRNKGNFPGRFSGRQFSNSRSEMNVSTLELGDSALYLCASSSVPGYEQYFGPGTRLTVT.

The chain uses TRBV6-1 and TRBJ2-1; 14 positions match TRBD2. Germline lookup yields CDR1 MNHNS and CDR2 SASEGT. V shed 6 bases, J shed 8 bases, and the junction held 6 bases outside the gene matches. The CDR3 is 15 residues long. The CDR3 loop is CASSTGLAGVDEQFF. For the CDR3, the DNA is TGTGCCAGCAGCACGGGACTAGCGGGAGTGGATGAGCAGTTCTTC.

This clone appeared a few times. The rearrangement links TRBV19 to TRBJ1-5; D may be TRBD1 (5 bases). Germline V gene data show CDR1 as LNHDA and CDR2 as SQIVND (reference sequence). V lost 7 bases to trimming and J lost 3 bases, with 19 bases between them. The CDR3 is 16 amino acids. The CDR3 is CASTGRESRDNQPQHF. Written as DNA, the CDR3 is TGTGCCAGTACCGGCAGGGAATCGCGCGACAATCAGCCCCAGCATTTT.

The chain links TRBV18 to TRBJ1-1, with TRBD1 matching over 8 bases. CDR1 KGHSH and CDR2 LQKENI come from the germline V gene. V lost 6 bases to trimming and J lost 4 bases; unmatched junction nucleotides: 10. The CDR3 is 15 amino acids. CDR3 coding DNA: TGTGCCAGCTCGCCTCAGGGGGCGCGGCGCACTGAAGCTTTCTTT. Encoded protein: CASSPQGARRTEAFF.

V and J are TRBV20-1 and TRBJ2-5; tentatively, D is TRBD2 (6 bases). The CDR3 runs to 11 residues. Germline V lookup: CDR1 DFQATT, CDR2 SNEGSKA (reference sequence). Trimming cost V 5 bases and J 11 bases, with 15 bases left between them. The CDR3 sequence is CSARPGGEQYF. The CDR3 DNA follows: TGCAGTGCTCGCCCCGGAGGGGAGCAGTACTTC.

The chain joins TRBV6-1 to TRBJ2-7; D remains unclear. Per germline, CDR1 MNHNS and CDR2 SASEGT. The CDR3 loop spans 10 amino acids. V lost 6 bases and J lost 5, with 5 bases in between. The CDR3 DNA reads as TGTGCCAGCAGGATGAACGAGCAGTACTTC. Translating it yields CASRMNEQYF.

The chain recombines TRBV28 with TRBJ2-6, with D perhaps given as TRBD1 or TRBD2 (5 bases each). With 11 bases removed from V and 0 bases from J, the gap between germline ends came to 20 bases. The CDR3 sequence is 17 residues long. Germline CDR1 reads MDHEN; CDR2 reads SYDVKM. The CDR3 sequence: CAANGAALNSGANVLTF. The DNA for the CDR3 is TGTGCCGCAAACGGGGCAGCGTTAAACTCTGGGGCCAACGTCCTGACTTTC.

The rearrangement uses TRBV28 and TRBJ2-7, with 7 bases fitting TRBD2. With V trimmed by 4 bases and J by 6 bases, 18 bases remained unmatched. Germline CDR1 MDHEN, CDR2 SYDVKM. The CDR3 length is 17 residues. CDR3 loop: CASSSYRLARASGEQYF. The DNA of the CDR3 is TGTGCCAGCAGTTCATATAGACTAGCACGGGCCTCCGGCGAGCAGTACTTC.